Presented here are 13 T cell receptor beta chains from one specimen sequenced in a study of control samples from healthy donors and cancer patients. TCRdb keeps only in-frame clones here, not all; method: immunoSEQ multiplex PCR. Here the sample spans about 120,000 clones, 93% being singletons. The sequenced sample consisted of PBMCs. The receptors were gathered from a man in his forties or fifties with head and neck cancer.

This sequence joins TRBV24-1 and TRBJ2-1; no reliable D call. V lost 1 base and J 7 bases, leaving 7 bases between the germline ends. The germline gives CDR1 KGHDR, CDR2 SFDVKD. The CDR3 covers 13 residues. CDR3 sequence reads: CATSDLWANEQFF. CDR3 sequence (DNA): TGTGCCACCAGTGATTTATGGGCAAATGAGCAGTTCTTC.

The chain recombines TRBV6-1 with TRBJ1-2, with TRBD1 matching 7 bases. This CDR3 region has 14 residues. CDR1 is MNHNS, CDR2 SASEGT, per germline. V lost 3 bases to trimming and J lost 6 bases; unmatched junction nucleotides: 7. CDR3: CASSDPTGFHGYTF. The CDR3 nucleotides read TGTGCCAGCAGTGACCCGACAGGGTTCCATGGCTACACCTTC.

J is TRBJ2-7 and V is TRBV7-3; D is possibly TRBD1 or TRBD2 (7 bases each). The V gene's germline CDR1 is SGHTA and CDR2 FQGTGA. The ends were cut back, 6 bases at V and 0 bases at J, with 15 bases in the middle. This CDR3 has 15 amino acids. The CDR3 loop reads CASSQGGSRSYEQYF. The DNA for the CDR3 is TGTGCCAGCAGTCAGGGGGGGTCACGCTCCTACGAGCAGTACTTC.

The chain uses TRBV4-3 and TRBJ1-1; D gene uncertain. Germline CDR1 LGHNA, CDR2 YSLEER. The ends were cut back, 6 bases at V and 2 bases at J, with 10 bases in the middle. This CDR3 comprises 13 residues. CDR3 protein: CASRPSYNTEAFF. CDR3 nucleotides: TGCGCCAGCAGACCTTCCTATAACACTGAAGCTTTCTTT.

The gene calls are TRBV15 and TRBJ2-5, with 11 bases aligning to TRBD1. CDR1 and CDR2 from the germline V gene are LNHNV and YYDKDF (reference sequence). With 5 bases clipped from V and 5 bases from J, the junction kept 10 bases outside the gene matches. This CDR3 has 16 amino acids. CDR3 sequence (DNA): TGTGCCACCAGCCAGCACGGGACAGGGGGGCTGGAGACCCAGTACTTC. It specifies CATSQHGTGGLETQYF.

V is TRBV18 and J is TRBJ1-2; TRBD1 matches at 11 bases. This CDR3 spans 14 amino acids. V was pared by 6 bases and J by 5 bases, with 5 bases of the junction left unmatched. CDR1 is KGHSH and CDR2 is LQKENI in the germline V gene. The CDR3 nucleotides read TGTGCCAGCTCGCTTGGACAGGGGGCGTATGGCTACACCTTC. It encodes CASSLGQGAYGYTF.

The chain employs TRBV5-1 and TRBJ2-1; TRBD2 is a possible D gene (5 bases). Germline V lookup: CDR1 SGHRS, CDR2 YFSETQ. V was cut by 0 bases and J by 10 bases, with 14 bases left in between. The CDR3 has 14 amino acids. CDR3 protein: CASSLAAGGDEQFF. The CDR3 region has the DNA TGCGCCAGCAGCTTGGCGGCAGGAGGCGACGAGCAGTTCTTC.

The chain carries TRBV20-1 and TRBJ1-5, with a weak D call TRBD1 (5 bases). Looked up from germline, CDR1 is DFQATT and CDR2 is SNEGSKA (reference sequence). CDR3 length equals 14 residues. V lost 3 bases to trimming and J lost 9 bases, with 18 bases between them. The CDR3 DNA is TGCAGTGCTAGTCAGGGTTTGGTAGGTGGGCCCCAGCATTTT. It is translated as CSASQGLVGGPQHF.

The rearrangement uses TRBV19 and TRBJ2-3, with 8 nucleotides matching TRBD2. Germline loops: CDR1 LNHDA, CDR2 SQIVND (reference sequence). CDR3 length: 19 residues. J gave up 3 bases and V 4 bases, and 18 bases lay outside the gene matches. The CDR3 DNA reads TGTGCCAGTAGTACCCGATCTCCGGGTTCTAGCGGGCCTACAGATACGCAGTATTTT. Translation: CASSTRSPGSSGPTDTQYF.

The chain is built from TRBV6-2 or TRBV6-3 and TRBJ1-2, with 10 bases that match TRBD1. This CDR3 has 15 amino acids. J gave up 4 bases and V 2 bases, and 4 bases lay outside the gene matches. CDR1 and CDR2 (germline): MNHEY, SVGEGT. The CDR3 loop is CASSYKGQGSYGYTF. CDR3 bases: TGTGCCAGCAGTTACAAGGGACAGGGGTCCTATGGCTACACCTTC.

The J gene is TRBJ2-7, the V gene TRBV9; D perhaps matches TRBD1 (6 bases). The CDR3 length is 10 residues. Trimming removed 6 bases at V and 13 bases at J, with 14 bases between. Germline V gene data show CDR1 as SGDLS and CDR2 as YYNGEE. Here the CDR3 reads CASTVFRGYF. Written as DNA, the CDR3 is TGTGCCAGCACGGTTTTCAGGGGCTACTTC.

The V and J genes are TRBV5-4 and TRBJ2-1; 8 bases match TRBD2. CDR3 length equals 14 residues. The ends lost 0 bases at V and 8 bases at J; junction bases unmatched: 4. Germline V gene sequence: CDR1 SGHNT, CDR2 YYREEE (reference sequence). Here the CDR3 reads CASSLGLANHEQFF. The CDR3 DNA sequence: TGTGCCAGCAGCTTGGGACTAGCGAACCATGAGCAGTTCTTC.

The V call is TRBV18, the J call TRBJ1-1, with D perhaps matching TRBD1 (5 bases). Trimming pared 3 bases from V and 7 bases from J, leaving 18 bases between. Germline V CDR1 and CDR2: KGHSH, LQKENI. The CDR3 loop spans 15 amino acids. Here the CDR3 DNA reads TGTGCCAGCTCACCCCTCCCTGGGACCGTGCGTGAAGCTTTCTTT. Its translation: CASSPLPGTVREAFF.